This is a list of T cell receptor beta chains from one sample in a study of T cell repertoires and HLA-DP antigens. Using immunoSEQ multiplex PCR, the repertoire was profiled, and TCRdb retains in-frame clones only, with some absent. The table shows about 73,000 clones, with 80% occurring only once. The antigens of these receptors remain unknown. Sequencing was done on a sample of CD4+ T cells from PBMCs. These TCRs come from a man between 60 and 70 years old in good health and CMV-seronegative. The CDR3 runs from the conserved cysteine through the conserved F or W. Each record gives: D gene, clone size, J gene, V gene, CDR3 protein, CDR3 DNA. A D gene is named only where the DNA matches it firmly. Clone size is shown for a subset of rows, as once, few, many or a class of expanded clone.

. . TRBJ2-2 TRBV7-2 CASSLNIQNTGELFF TGTGCCAGCAGCTTAAATATCCAAAACACCGGGGAGCTGTTTTTT
TRBD1 . TRBJ1-6 TRBV4-1 CASSQEKGQGGSPLHF TGCGCCAGCAGCCAAGAAAAGGGACAGGGAGGGTCACCCCTCCACTTT
TRBD2 once TRBJ2-1 TRBV9 CASSASGRSYNEQFF TGTGCCAGCAGCGCTAGCGGGAGGTCCTACAATGAGCAGTTCTTC
. . TRBJ2-1 TRBV2 CASKQGSYNEQFF TGTGCCAGCAAGCAGGGGTCCTACAATGAGCAGTTCTTC
. . TRBJ2-7 TRBV7-9 CASSPKSVSYEQYF TGTGCCAGCAGCCCCAAAAGCGTGTCCTACGAGCAGTACTTC
. . TRBJ1-3 TRBV5-1 CASSLEGNTIYF TGCGCCAGCAGCTTGGAGGGAAACACCATATATTTT
TRBD2 once TRBJ2-1 TRBV11-2 CASSSGLAGGVSEQFF TGTGCCAGCAGCTCCGGACTAGCGGGGGGGGTGAGTGAGCAGTTCTTC
. . TRBJ2-3 TRBV9 CASSGAFTDTQYF TGTGCCAGCAGTGGGGCCTTCACAGATACGCAGTATTTT
. . TRBJ1-1 TRBV28 CASSRPASFTEAFF TGTGCCAGCAGCCGTCCCGCGAGTTTCACTGAAGCTTTCTTT
. few TRBJ1-5 TRBV19 CASSRDGRSGNQPQHF TGTGCCAGTAGTAGGGACGGCCGTTCTGGCAATCAGCCCCAGCATTTT
. once TRBJ2-5 TRBV14 CASSRMKSKQETQYF TGTGCCAGCAGCCGGATGAAGTCTAAACAAGAGACCCAGTACTTC
TRBD1 . TRBJ1-6 TRBV2 CASSGQGLLRNSPLHF TGTGCCAGCAGTGGACAGGGGCTACTGAGAAATTCACCCCTCCACTTT
TRBD1 . TRBJ1-3 TRBV6-7 CASTQTGGSGNTIYF TGTGCCAGCACTCAAACAGGGGGCTCTGGAAACACCATATATTTT
TRBD2 . TRBJ2-5 TRBV29-1 CSAGTSRRETQYF TGCAGCGCCGGGACTAGCCGAAGGGAGACCCAGTACTTC
TRBD2 . TRBJ2-1 TRBV9 CASSVQTSGTSHEQFF TGTGCCAGCAGCGTGCAAACTAGCGGGACCTCACATGAGCAGTTCTTC
. . TRBJ1-1 TRBV6-1 CASSPPRVAFF TGTGCCAGCAGCCCACCGAGAGTCGCTTTCTTT
. once TRBJ1-3 TRBV10-3 CAISESPGSLGNTIYF TGTGCCATCAGTGAGTCGCCAGGGAGTCTCGGAAACACCATATATTTT
TRBD1 . TRBJ1-5 TRBV7-8 CASSKGTVNSNQPQHF TGTGCCAGCAGCAAAGGGACAGTTAATAGCAATCAGCCCCAGCATTTT
TRBD1 . TRBJ2-7 TRBV7-9 CASSLARGTGNYEQYF TGTGCCAGCAGCTTAGCCCGAGGGACAGGGAACTACGAGCAGTACTTC